This record covers a single T cell receptor beta chain. Its cognate antigen is unknown. Sequencing of TCR beta was performed on blood CD8+ T cells and on blood CD4+ T cells. Through negative isolation, CD4+ and CD8+ T cells were obtained, while TEMRA cells were enriched using FACS. The RNA input was roughly 0.45 to 1 ug, and it was reverse transcribed with random hexamers. TCR beta CDR3 was amplified by immunoSEQ multiplex PCR. This amplification extended across 54 Vbeta and 13 Jbeta segments. TCRdb re-analysed the immunoSEQ multiplex PCR reads in MiXCR, keeping a single row per CDR3 protein. The table has fewer than 350,000 distinct CDR3 sequences, approximately 90% seen once. The entry originates in a study of CD8 T cells in Susac syndrome. V was cut by 5 bases and J by 9 bases, with 11 bases left in between. CDR3 length equals 12 residues. Study-wide results and caveats: Acknowledgment was made by the study that its TCR sequencing and HLA analysis involved a relatively small number of individuals.

This sequence originates from a human donor with multiple sclerosis. The chain employs TRBV12-3 or TRBV12-4 and TRBJ2-1, with D perhaps TRBD2 (6 bases). The sequenced sample consisted of CD8+ T cells from PBMCs. The CDR3 bases are TGTGCCAGCAGTCCCCTAGCGACTGAGCAGTTCTTC. The encoded protein is CASSPLATEQFF.